These 19 T cell receptor beta chains were all obtained from the same sample, sequenced in a study of OX40 agonist ivuxolimab in advanced cancers. The data were produced by immunoSEQ multiplex PCR, yet TCRdb's version contains in-frame clones alone and is incomplete. The sample holds roughly 100,000 clones, around nine tenths seen once. The sequenced sample was CD4+ or CD8+ T cells sorted from blood, obtained in a trial of the OX40 agonist ivuxolimab. Receptors originate from an adult with an advanced solid tumor such as melanoma, head and neck, liver or kidney cancer.

The V call is TRBV7-2, the J call TRBJ2-3, with D tentatively TRBD1 (6 bases). In germline, CDR1 is SGHTA, CDR2 FQGNSA. The germline V and J ends were trimmed by 5 bases and 2 bases, with 11 bases remaining between them. The CDR3 contains 14 residues. The CDR3 DNA sequence: TGTGCCAGCAGCCAGGGGCTAGCCACAGATACGCAGTATTTT. This translates into CASSQGLATDTQYF.

The chain joins TRBV7-3 to TRBJ2-7; TRBD1 or TRBD2 may be the D gene (5 bases each). The germline CDR1 and CDR2 sequences are SGHTA and FQGTGA. The CDR3 extends over 15 amino acids. Trimming cost V 2 bases and J 5 bases, with 16 bases left between them. The CDR3 DNA sequence: TGTGCCAGCAGCTTAGGGGGTAGGGAGAAAGACGAGCAGTACTTC. It translates to CASSLGGREKDEQYF.

This chain connects TRBV30 to TRBJ1-3; 10 bases are a match to TRBD1. In germline, CDR1 is GTSNPN, CDR2 SVGIG (reference sequence). There are 14 residues in the CDR3. The J segment lost 4 bases and the V segment lost 7 bases, leaving 7 bases of the junction unmatched. CDR3 DNA: TGTGCCTTTAGACAGGGGGCGAGCGGAAACACCATATATTTT. Amino acid sequence: CAFRQGASGNTIYF.

The CDR3 DNA reads as TGTGCCAGCAGTGCTATGGACAGGGATGTGTTCTTC. It translates to CASSAMDRDVFF. This chain links TRBV6-1 with TRBJ2-1, with 8 bases aligning to TRBD1. V was pared by 4 bases and J by 15 bases, with 8 bases of the junction left unmatched. The V gene's germline CDR1 is MNHNS and CDR2 SASEGT. This CDR3 is built from 12 residues.

This clone was observed a handful of times. V usage is TRBV5-4 and J usage is TRBJ1-5; D not certain. The CDR3 runs to 15 residues. V dropped 2 bases and J dropped 0 bases, with 9 bases sitting between them. Looked up from germline, CDR1 is SGHNT and CDR2 is YYREEE (reference sequence). CDR3 bases: TGTGCCAGCAGCTTAGATGGTTATAGCAATCAGCCCCAGCATTTT. Its translation: CASSLDGYSNQPQHF.

V usage is TRBV7-9 and J usage is TRBJ1-5, with D maybe TRBD1 (5 bases). CDR1 SEHNR and CDR2 FQNEAQ come from the germline V gene (reference sequence). V was cut by 0 bases and J by 16 bases, with 19 bases left in between. The length of the CDR3 is 14 residues. The CDR3 loop reads CASSLASAGTEIHF. The CDR3 DNA is TGTGCCAGCAGCTTAGCTTCGGCAGGGACGGAGATACATTTT.

J is TRBJ2-2 and V is TRBV5-1; TRBD2 matches 9 bases. Germline values: CDR1 SGHRS, CDR2 YFSETQ. V lost 0 bases to trimming and J lost 7 bases; unmatched junction nucleotides: 7. The CDR3 spans 16 residues. CDR3 bases: TGCGCCAGCAGCTTGGCCGCGGGAGGGTTTGACGGGGAGCTGTTTTTT. This encodes CASSLAAGGFDGELFF.

The CDR3 DNA follows: TGTGCCAGCAGTATTGGGACGGTCTACGAGCAGTACTTC. It is translated as CASSIGTVYEQYF. The genes are TRBV28 and TRBJ2-7, with D perhaps matching TRBD1 or TRBD2 (5 bases each). CDR3 length equals 13 residues. Trimming removed 5 bases at V and 3 bases at J, with 11 bases between. From germline, CDR1 is MDHEN and CDR2 SYDVKM.

The chain combines TRBV7-2 with TRBJ1-1; D unresolved. Germline V gene data show CDR1 as SGHTA and CDR2 as FQGNSA. This CDR3 comprises 11 residues. Trimming pared 5 bases from V and 3 bases from J, leaving 4 bases between. CDR3: CASSVHTEAFF. The CDR3 DNA sequence: TGTGCCAGCAGCGTGCACACTGAAGCTTTCTTT.

This clone was detected once. This rearrangement joins TRBV5-5 to TRBJ2-7; no firm D call. With 4 bases removed from V and 3 bases from J, the gap between germline ends came to 17 bases. The CDR3 covers 15 residues. Germline loops: CDR1 SGHKS, CDR2 YYEKEE (reference sequence). CDR3 sequence reads: CASSRGGSTNYEQYF. CDR3 coding DNA: TGTGCCAGCAGCAGAGGCGGCAGTACCAACTACGAGCAGTACTTC.

The chain has TRBV6-1 and TRBJ1-3; perhaps TRBD1 as D (6 bases). This CDR3 has 14 amino acids. Germline lookup yields CDR1 MNHNS and CDR2 SASEGT. V was shortened by 4 bases and J by 4 bases, with 11 bases between the two germline ends. CDR3 region: CASSVHREGNTIYF. The CDR3 DNA sequence: TGTGCCAGCAGTGTACACAGGGAGGGAAACACCATATATTTT.

This chain links TRBV5-6 with TRBJ2-5; 13 bases are a match to TRBD2. Germline loops: CDR1 SGHDT, CDR2 YYEEEE. V trimming: 4 bases; J trimming: 5 bases; junction bases outside the gene matches: 5. The CDR3 is made up of 15 amino acids. The CDR3 DNA is TGTGCCAGCAGCCCGACTAGCGGGAGGTCTGAGACCCAGTACTTC. Translated: CASSPTSGRSETQYF. The complete variable domain, with remaining parts taken from reference TRBV5-6 and TRBJ2-5, reads DAGVTQSPTHLIKTRGQQVTLRCSPKSGHDTVSWYQQALGQGPQFIFQYYEEEERQRGNFPDRFSGHQFPNYSSELNVNALLLGDSALYLCASSPTSGRSETQYFGPGTRLLVL.

The chain joins TRBV27 to TRBJ2-5, with 7 bases matching TRBD2. CDR3 length: 15 residues. The trim removed 4 bases at V and 1 base at J, leaving 6 bases unmatched. Germline V gene sequence: CDR1 MNHEY, CDR2 SMNVEV (reference sequence). CDR3 in amino acids: CASSSAGTFQETQYF. Written as DNA, the CDR3 is TGTGCCAGCAGTTCAGCGGGGACCTTCCAAGAGACCCAGTACTTC.

The CDR3, as DNA: TGCGCCAGCAGCCCCCAGGGGGCGGGCTATGGCTACACCTTC. It encodes CASSPQGAGYGYTF. V gene TRBV5-1 combines with J gene TRBJ1-2; TRBD1 agrees at 8 bases. The junction had 6 bases not matched to a gene; V was cut back by 4 bases and J by 4 bases. This CDR3 comprises 14 residues. Germline CDR1 SGHRS, CDR2 YFSETQ.

The chain carries TRBV4-3 and TRBJ1-2; a possible D gene is TRBD1 (6 bases). Deletions cut 4 bases from V and 4 bases from J, with 16 bases between. There are 15 residues in the CDR3. CDR1 and CDR2 from the germline V gene are LGHNA and YSLEER. DNA of the CDR3: TGCGCCAGCAGCCTTAGTATCCAGGGGCCCTATGGCTACACCTTC. It specifies CASSLSIQGPYGYTF.

This clone was recorded once. This chain connects TRBV5-6 to TRBJ1-2; no definite D call. The CDR3 covers 13 residues. Germline values: CDR1 SGHDT, CDR2 YYEEEE. V was clipped by 2 bases and J by 7 bases, with 12 bases between them. In nucleotides, the CDR3 is TGTGCCAGCAGCTTTTTCGGAGAGGGTGGCTACACCTTC. Encoded protein: CASSFFGEGGYTF.

The genes are TRBV30 and TRBJ1-4; D uncertain. V lost 2 bases to trimming and J lost 2 bases, with 15 bases between them. CDR3 length: 16 amino acids. CDR1 is GTSNPN and CDR2 is SVGIG in the germline V gene (reference sequence). The CDR3 coding sequence is TGTGCCTGGAGTAGCGGATTCGGGAGTACTAATGAAAAACTGTTTTTT. This encodes CAWSSGFGSTNEKLFF.

This chain links TRBV7-2 with TRBJ2-5; D gene ambiguous. The germline CDR1 and CDR2 sequences are SGHTA and FQGNSA. The ends were cut back, 1 base at V and 4 bases at J, with 16 bases in the middle. The CDR3 runs to 16 residues. The CDR3 loop is CASSLDFGVGLETQYF. CDR3 sequence (DNA): TGTGCCAGCAGCTTAGATTTTGGTGTGGGGTTAGAGACCCAGTACTTC.

The genes are TRBV7-2 and TRBJ2-6, with 10 bases fitting TRBD1. This CDR3 contains 16 residues. The V and J ends lost 5 bases and 3 bases, in that order; junction bases with no gene match: 4. Germline-derived CDR1 and CDR2 are SGHTA and FQGNSA. CDR3 DNA sequence: TGTGCCAGCAGCACGACAGGGGGCGGTGGGGCCAACGTCCTGACTTTC. Its protein is CASSTTGGGGANVLTF.